Listed here is a single TCR beta chain. At one of its ends the junction is not consistent with the germline gene, which may arise from a read error. Primers: 60 Vbeta forward and 13 Jbeta reverse. Assay: immunoSEQ multiplex PCR; the TCRdb copy retains only in-frame clones and omits some. This table has over 200,000 clones, under 90% appearing once. CDR1 is SSHAT, CDR2 FNYEAQ, per germline (reference sequence). The CDR3 spans 19 residues. The entry originates in a study of cytomegalovirus exposure and HLA in healthy donors. The chain carries TRBV7-7 and TRBJ2-3; 11 bases agree with TRBD2. Sample: PBMCs. The sequence was obtained from a human donor in good health. DNA of the CDR3: TGTGCTAGCAGCTTTAGCGGGAGGGCCAGAGAGGATAGCACAGATACGCAGTATTTT. The encoded protein is CASSFSGRAREDSTDTQYF.